Sequencing of this TCR delta chain was carried out in a study of gamma-delta T cells after stem cell transplantation. The CDR3 sequence is 22 residues long. With V trimmed by 3 bases and J by 0 bases, 21 bases remained unmatched. CDR1 and CDR2 (germline): TSWWSYY, QGS. TCRdb re-processed the RT-PCR reads using CATT. The table lists about 840 delta-chain clones, 2.5% to 3.5% of them singletons, with 55% to 60% in the top ten. This clone came up a few times. The receptor comes from a human donor. It is not recorded whose cells these are; they may come from a transplant donor. The chain joins TRDV1 to TRDJ1; 11 positions match TRDD3. Sequenced: gamma-delta T cells. CDR3 nucleotide sequence: TGTGCTCTTGGGGATCCACTACGAAGGCTTTACTGGGGGATAATAAACACCGATAAACTCATCTTT. It yields the protein CALGDPLRRLYWGIINTDKLIF.